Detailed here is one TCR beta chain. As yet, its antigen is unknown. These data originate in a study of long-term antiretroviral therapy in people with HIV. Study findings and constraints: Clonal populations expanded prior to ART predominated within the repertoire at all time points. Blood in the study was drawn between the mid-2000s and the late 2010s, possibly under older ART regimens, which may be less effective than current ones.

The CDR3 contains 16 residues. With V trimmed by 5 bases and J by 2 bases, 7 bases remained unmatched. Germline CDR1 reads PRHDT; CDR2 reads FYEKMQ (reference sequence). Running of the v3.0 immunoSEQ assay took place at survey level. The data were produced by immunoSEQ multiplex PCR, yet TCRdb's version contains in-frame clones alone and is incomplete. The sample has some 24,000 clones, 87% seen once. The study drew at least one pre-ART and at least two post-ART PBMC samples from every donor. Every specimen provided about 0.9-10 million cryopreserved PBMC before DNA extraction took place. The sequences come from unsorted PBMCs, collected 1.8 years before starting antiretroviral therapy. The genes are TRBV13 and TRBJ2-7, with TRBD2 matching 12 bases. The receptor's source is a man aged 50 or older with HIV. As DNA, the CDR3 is TGTGCCAGCAGCCCTACGACTAGCGGGGGACCCTACGAGCAGTACTTC. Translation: CASSPTTSGGPYEQYF.